These 28 T cell receptor beta chains were all obtained from the same sample, sequenced in a study of cytomegalovirus exposure and HLA in healthy donors. TCRdb keeps only in-frame clones here, not all; method: immunoSEQ multiplex PCR. The repertoire includes 160,000 or so clones, approximately 90% of them detected once, and just under 3% sits in the top ten. Sequenced input: PBMCs. The receptor source for this set is a man younger than 30 in good health and CMV-seronegative.

The CDR3 sequence is CASSLSSTTDTQYF. The CDR3 DNA follows: TGTGCCAGCAGTTTAAGTTCTACCACAGATACGCAGTATTTT. The V gene is TRBV27, the J gene TRBJ2-3; D gene unclear. This CDR3 comprises 14 residues. Germline assignment: CDR1 MNHEY and CDR2 SMNVEV (reference sequence). V was trimmed by 2 bases and J by 2 bases, leaving 8 bases between them.

This chain joins TRBV28 and TRBJ2-1, with a possible D match to TRBD2 (6 bases). The CDR3 consists of 11 residues. Trimming took 2 bases from V and 14 from J, leaving 10 bases between them. Looked up from germline, CDR1 is MDHEN and CDR2 is SYDVKM. The CDR3 DNA follows: TGTGCCAGCAGTTTAACGGACTATGAGTTCTTC. Translation: CASSLTDYEFF.

The rearrangement links TRBV25-1 to TRBJ1-5; D not certain. V dropped 3 bases and J dropped 7 bases, with 10 bases sitting between them. The CDR3 extends over 13 amino acids. Germline V CDR1 and CDR2: MGHDK, SYGVNS. DNA of the CDR3: TGTGCCAGCAGTGATACGACGGGGCAGCCCCAGCATTTT. This sequence encodes CASSDTTGQPQHF.

The chain carries TRBV28 and TRBJ2-7; a weak D match, TRBD2 (6 bases). The CDR3 spans 18 residues. Germline loops: CDR1 MDHEN, CDR2 SYDVKM. V gave up 3 bases and J gave up 1 base, with 22 bases separating them. The CDR3 region is CASSFYLEAGRGSYEQYV. The DNA of the CDR3 is TGTGCCAGCAGTTTTTATCTCGAGGCGGGACGGGGGTCCTACGAGCAGTACGTC.

This sequence joins TRBV5-4 and TRBJ1-2; 8 nucleotides agree with TRBD1. Germline CDR1 reads SGHNT; CDR2 reads YYREEE (reference sequence). Losses at the gene ends were 6 bases for V and 6 bases for J; bases not matched to a gene: 7. The CDR3 runs 13 residues. In DNA, the CDR3 is TGTGCCAGCAATCATCCGGACAGGGATGGCTACACCTTC. Its protein product is CASNHPDRDGYTF.

V gene TRBV4-1 combines with J gene TRBJ1-1; D ambiguous. V was cut by 0 bases and J by 0 bases, with 11 bases left in between. The V gene's germline CDR1 is MGHRA and CDR2 YSYEKL. This CDR3 region has 16 residues. CDR3 region: CASSQDPREMNTEAFF. The CDR3 bases are TGCGCCAGCAGCCAAGATCCTCGGGAAATGAACACTGAAGCTTTCTTT.

This chain joins TRBV27 and TRBJ2-2; 9 nucleotides align to TRBD2. The germline CDR1 and CDR2 sequences are MNHEY and SMNVEV (reference sequence). The CDR3 covers 15 residues. V lost 5 bases and J lost 5; bases outside the gene matches: 6. The CDR3: CASSPAGGGTGELFF. CDR3 DNA: TGTGCCAGCAGTCCAGCGGGAGGTGGTACCGGGGAGCTGTTTTTT.

The chain links TRBV28 to TRBJ2-7; no clear D gene. Trimming removed 7 bases from V and 2 bases from J, with 18 bases in between. The CDR3 length is 15 residues. Germline CDR1 reads MDHEN; CDR2 reads SYDVKM. CDR3 coding DNA: TGTGCCAGCACCTCAGGAACCCGACATCCCTACGAGCAGTACGTC. This sequence encodes CASTSGTRHPYEQYV.

CDR3 bases: TGTGCCAGCAGCTTAATGGTAGCAGACAATGAGCAGTTCTTC. Its protein is CASSLMVADNEQFF. The J gene is TRBJ2-1, the V gene TRBV7-6; D is ambiguous. CDR3 length: 14 residues. V gave up 2 bases and J gave up 5 bases, with 10 bases separating them. The germline V gene has CDR1 SGHVS and CDR2 FNYEAQ.

The chain carries TRBV10-1 and TRBJ2-3; D might be TRBD2 (7 bases). Germline CDR1 and CDR2: WNHNN and SYGVQD (reference sequence). V dropped 2 bases and J dropped 4 bases, with 13 bases sitting between them. The CDR3 length is 15 residues. This CDR3 is CASSERGSGADTQYF. The CDR3 DNA follows: TGCGCCAGCAGTGAGAGGGGGAGCGGGGCAGATACGCAGTATTTT.

In this sample, this clone turned up once. The CDR3 here is CASSLGTGGEKLFF. The CDR3 nucleotides are TGTGCCAGCAGCCTCGGGACAGGGGGTGAAAAACTGTTTTTT. V usage is TRBV7-9 and J usage is TRBJ1-4; 11 bases are a match to TRBD1. The CDR3 runs 14 residues. Per the germline V gene, CDR1 is SEHNR and CDR2 is FQNEAQ (reference sequence). V gave up 5 bases and J gave up 7 bases; unmatched junction bases: 3. The variable domain in full, with the rest retrieved from reference TRBV7-9 and TRBJ1-4, is DTGVSQNPRHKITKRGQNVTFRCDPISEHNRLYWYRQTLGQGPEFLTYFQNEAQLEKSRLLSDRFSAERPKGSFSTLEIQRTEQGDSAMYLCASSLGTGGEKLFFGSGTQLSVL.

The V gene is TRBV19, the J gene TRBJ1-5; possibly TRBD1 for D (5 bases). CDR1 is LNHDA, CDR2 SQIVND, per germline (reference sequence). The CDR3 runs 15 residues. Trimming shortened V by 2 bases and J by 4 bases, and 12 bases separated the two germline ends. CDR3 DNA sequence: TGTGCCAGTAGTATATCGGGACTGCCGAATCAGCCCCAGCATTTT. This encodes CASSISGLPNQPQHF.

The V gene is TRBV4-1, the J gene TRBJ1-5, with 7 positions matching TRBD1. The CDR3 covers 14 residues. The germline CDR1 and CDR2 sequences are MGHRA and YSYEKL. The V segment lost 4 bases and the J segment 7 bases; nucleotides outside the gene matches: 7. This chain's CDR3 is CASSRTGVRQPQHF. The CDR3 coding sequence is TGCGCCAGCAGCCGTACAGGGGTTCGGCAGCCCCAGCATTTT.

This clone was observed a handful of times. The chain links TRBV11-2 to TRBJ2-5, with TRBD2 matching over 7 bases. The CDR3 has 14 residues. Germline-derived CDR1 and CDR2 are SGHAT and FQNNGV. The V and J ends lost 5 bases and 3 bases, in that order; junction bases with no gene match: 6. CDR3 nucleotides: TGTGCCAGCAGCCAACACCGGGGGGAAGAGACCCAGTACTTC. Its protein product is CASSQHRGEETQYF.

This clone was recorded a few times. V and J are TRBV4-1 and TRBJ2-7; D unresolved. Germline CDR1 reads MGHRA; CDR2 reads YSYEKL. This CDR3 comprises 15 residues. The germline V and J ends were trimmed by 2 bases and 2 bases, with 13 bases remaining between them. CDR3 in DNA: TGCGCCAGCAGCCAATCGACAAGTTTGGCCTACGAGCAGTACGTC. This translates into CASSQSTSLAYEQYV.

V gene TRBV6-5 combines with J gene TRBJ2-1; D unclear. Germline CDR1 is MNHEY and CDR2 is SVGAGI. This CDR3 has 14 residues. Deletions cut 5 bases from V and 0 bases from J, with 8 bases between. DNA of the CDR3: TGTGCCAGCAGTGCTGTGAGCTCCTACAATGAGCAGTTCTTC. As protein: CASSAVSSYNEQFF.

The gene calls are TRBV10-3 and TRBJ1-1; D possibly corresponds to TRBD1 (5 bases). Germline V lookup: CDR1 ENHRY, CDR2 SYGVKD. With 10 bases removed from V and 7 bases from J, the gap between germline ends came to 16 bases. This CDR3 has 12 residues. CDR3 sequence: CATRGERGEAFF. CDR3 nucleotide sequence: TGTGCCACCCGGGGGGAGCGTGGTGAAGCTTTCTTT.

The chain recombines TRBV6-1 with TRBJ2-7; D not resolved. CDR3 size: 14 residues. Germline V gene sequence: CDR1 MNHNS, CDR2 SASEGT. V was cut by 1 base and J by 0 bases, with 7 bases left in between. DNA for the CDR3: TGTGCCAGCAGTGAAGGTGCGGTCTCCTACGAGCAGTACGTC. This sequence encodes CASSEGAVSYEQYV.

This clone showed up just a few times. The chain joins TRBV5-5 to TRBJ1-1; D perhaps matches TRBD1 (5 bases). Germline V gives CDR1 SGHKS, CDR2 YYEKEE (reference sequence). The CDR3 is 14 residues long. Trimming took off 0 bases at V and 3 bases at J, with 9 bases between the two ends. CDR3 residues: CASSLVWGDTEAFF. The CDR3 bases are TGTGCCAGCAGCTTGGTATGGGGGGACACTGAAGCTTTCTTT.

The rearrangement links TRBV6-5 to TRBJ2-7; perhaps TRBD1 as D (6 bases). The CDR3 has 13 residues. V was pared by 5 bases and J by 3 bases, with 11 bases between. Germline V lookup: CDR1 MNHEY, CDR2 SVGAGI. The CDR3 sequence: CASSPGGHYEQYF. CDR3 in DNA: TGTGCCAGCAGTCCTGGGGGCCACTACGAGCAGTACTTC.

The rearrangement uses TRBV15 and TRBJ2-5; 8 bases fit TRBD2. The CDR3 loop spans 14 amino acids. V gave up 8 bases and J gave up 2 bases; unmatched junction bases: 7. Per germline, CDR1 LNHNV and CDR2 YYDKDF (reference sequence). For the CDR3, the DNA is TGTGCCACCTCCACCGGGAGGGGGCAAGAGACCCAGTACTTC. This codes for CATSTGRGQETQYF.

The chain links TRBV18 to TRBJ2-7; the match to TRBD1 covers 7 bases. CDR3 length: 14 amino acids. After removal of 3 bases from V and 3 bases from J, the junction contained 5 bases not matched to a gene. CDR1 and CDR2 from the germline V gene are KGHSH and LQKENI. The CDR3 loop is CASSPGQPSYEQYV. Written as DNA, the CDR3 is TGTGCCAGCTCACCGGGACAGCCGAGCTACGAGCAGTACGTC.

The V and J genes are TRBV29-1 and TRBJ1-5; TRBD1 matches at 7 bases. The CDR3 runs 13 residues. V gave up 4 bases and J gave up 6 bases; unmatched junction bases: 6. Germline lookup yields CDR1 SQVTM and CDR2 ANQGSEA. The CDR3 sequence: CSVGQGRSQPQHF. The CDR3 DNA reads TGCAGCGTTGGACAGGGTAGAAGTCAGCCCCAGCATTTT.

The J gene is TRBJ2-1, the V gene TRBV11-2; tentatively, D is TRBD2 (6 bases). The V gene lost 1 base and the J gene lost 6 bases, with 13 bases spanning the gap. CDR1 SGHAT and CDR2 FQNNGV come from the germline V gene. This CDR3 is built from 15 residues. The DNA for the CDR3 is TGTGCCAGCAGCTTAGGGGGGGTTAGTACCAATGAGCAGTTCTTC. It yields the protein CASSLGGVSTNEQFF.

The V gene is TRBV4-1, the J gene TRBJ2-1; D remains unclear. Germline CDR1 MGHRA, CDR2 YSYEKL. There are 13 residues in the CDR3. Trimming stripped 2 bases from V and 4 bases from J, with 6 bases between. As DNA, the CDR3 is TGCGCCAGCAGCCAACCGGAGTACAATGAGCAGTTCTTC. Translated, it gives CASSQPEYNEQFF.

J is TRBJ2-7 and V is TRBV28; possibly TRBD1 for D (5 bases). The CDR3 loop spans 11 amino acids. V gave up 4 bases and J gave up 5 bases, with 6 bases separating them. Germline values: CDR1 MDHEN, CDR2 SYDVKM. CDR3 DNA sequence: TGTGCCAGCAGTTCAGGGAACGAGCAGTACGTC. Translated: CASSSGNEQYV.

The rearrangement joins TRBV11-2 to TRBJ2-1, with a possible D match to TRBD2 (6 bases). This CDR3 region has 18 residues. The V gene lost 4 bases and the J gene lost 0 bases, with 19 bases spanning the gap. Germline V gives CDR1 SGHAT, CDR2 FQNNGV. CDR3 loop: CASSYPVGSGYSYNEQFF. CDR3 sequence (DNA): TGTGCCAGCAGCTACCCGGTGGGTAGCGGATACTCCTACAATGAGCAGTTCTTC.

V gene TRBV6-5 combines with J gene TRBJ1-1; D perhaps matches TRBD1 (5 bases). This CDR3 has 15 amino acids. The germline CDR1 and CDR2 sequences are MNHEY and SVGAGI. V lost 2 bases and J lost 1, with 11 bases in between. Written as DNA, the CDR3 is TGTGCCAGCAGTTACAAGGGGAACGCGAACACTGAAGCTTTCTTT. It codes for CASSYKGNANTEAFF.